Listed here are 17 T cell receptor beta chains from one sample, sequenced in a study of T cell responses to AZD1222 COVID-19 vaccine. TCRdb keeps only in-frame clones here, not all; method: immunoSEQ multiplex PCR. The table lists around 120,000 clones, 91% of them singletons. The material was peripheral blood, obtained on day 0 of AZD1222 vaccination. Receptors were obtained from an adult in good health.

CDR3 residues: CASSFRGMNTEAFF. In DNA form, the CDR3 reads TGTGCCAGCAGCTTTCGGGGTATGAACACTGAAGCTTTCTTT. The chain couples TRBV7-9 to TRBJ1-1; D is undetermined. The CDR3 is made up of 14 amino acids. The V gene's germline CDR1 is SEHNR and CDR2 FQNEAQ (reference sequence). V was trimmed by 3 bases and J by 0 bases, leaving 8 bases between them.

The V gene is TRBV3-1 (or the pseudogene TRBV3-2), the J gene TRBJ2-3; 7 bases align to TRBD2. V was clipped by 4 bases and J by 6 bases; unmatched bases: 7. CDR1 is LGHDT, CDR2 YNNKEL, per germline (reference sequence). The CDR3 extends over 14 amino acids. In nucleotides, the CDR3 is TGTGCCAGCAGCCCTCGGGAGGTTCTCGATACGCAGTATTTT. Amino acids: CASSPREVLDTQYF.

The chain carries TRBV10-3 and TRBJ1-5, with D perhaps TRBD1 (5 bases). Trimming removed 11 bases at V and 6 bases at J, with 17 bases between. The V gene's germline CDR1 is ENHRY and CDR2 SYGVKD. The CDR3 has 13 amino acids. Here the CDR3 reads CAVGASGGQPQHF. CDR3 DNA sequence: TGTGCCGTCGGGGCATCGGGGGGTCAGCCCCAGCATTTT.

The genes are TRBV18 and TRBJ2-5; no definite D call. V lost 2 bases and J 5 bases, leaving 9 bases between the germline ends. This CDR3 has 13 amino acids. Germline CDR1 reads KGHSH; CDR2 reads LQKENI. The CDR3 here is CASSPRSRETQYF. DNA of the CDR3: TGTGCCAGCTCACCAAGGTCTCGGGAGACCCAGTACTTC.

The chain's CDR3 is CASSVESASYNEQFF. CDR3 nucleotide sequence: TGTGCCAGCAGCGTAGAATCGGCCTCCTACAATGAGCAGTTCTTC. This rearrangement joins TRBV9 to TRBJ2-1; no definite D call. The CDR3 has 15 residues. Germline V gives CDR1 SGDLS, CDR2 YYNGEE. With 0 bases removed from V and 0 bases from J, the gap between germline ends came to 7 bases.

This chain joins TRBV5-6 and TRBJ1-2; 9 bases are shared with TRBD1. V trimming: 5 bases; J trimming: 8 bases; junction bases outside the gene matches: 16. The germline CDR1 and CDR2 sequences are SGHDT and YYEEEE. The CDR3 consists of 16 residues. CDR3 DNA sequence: TGTGCCAGCAGGAGCCGGGACAGGGATTCTTTACGGGGCTACACCTTC. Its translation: CASRSRDRDSLRGYTF.

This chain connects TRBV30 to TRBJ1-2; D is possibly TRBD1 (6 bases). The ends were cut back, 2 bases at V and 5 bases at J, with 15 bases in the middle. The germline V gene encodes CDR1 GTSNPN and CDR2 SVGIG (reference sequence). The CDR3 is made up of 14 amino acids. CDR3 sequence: CAWSSTGWRYGYTF. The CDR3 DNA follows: TGTGCCTGGAGTTCCACAGGGTGGAGGTATGGCTACACCTTC.

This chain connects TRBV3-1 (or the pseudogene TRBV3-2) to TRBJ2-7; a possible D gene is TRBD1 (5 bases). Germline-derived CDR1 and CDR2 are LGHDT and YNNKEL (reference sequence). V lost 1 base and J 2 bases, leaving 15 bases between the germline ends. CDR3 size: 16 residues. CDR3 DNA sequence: TGTGCCAGCAGCCAAGGATCTGGCGCGACAGCCTACGAGCAGTACTTC. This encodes CASSQGSGATAYEQYF.

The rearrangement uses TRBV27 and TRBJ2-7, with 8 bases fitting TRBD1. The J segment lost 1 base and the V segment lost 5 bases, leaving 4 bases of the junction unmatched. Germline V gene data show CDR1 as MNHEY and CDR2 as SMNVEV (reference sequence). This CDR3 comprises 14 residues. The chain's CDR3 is CASSPGGESYEQYF. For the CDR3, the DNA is TGTGCCAGCAGTCCAGGGGGCGAGTCCTACGAGCAGTACTTC.

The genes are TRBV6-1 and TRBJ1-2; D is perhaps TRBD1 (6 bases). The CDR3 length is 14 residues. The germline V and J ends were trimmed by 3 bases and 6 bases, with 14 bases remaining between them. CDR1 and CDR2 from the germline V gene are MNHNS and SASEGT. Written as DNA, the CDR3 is TGTGCCAGCAGTGAGCAGGGGCGGGGGCATGGCTACACCTTC. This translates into CASSEQGRGHGYTF.

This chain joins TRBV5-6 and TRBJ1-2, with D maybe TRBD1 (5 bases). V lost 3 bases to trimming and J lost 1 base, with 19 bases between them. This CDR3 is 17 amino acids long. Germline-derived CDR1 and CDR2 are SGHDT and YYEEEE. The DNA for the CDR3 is TGTGCCAGCAGCTCTAGGACGGGACGCCTGGATAACTATGGCTACACCTTC. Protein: CASSSRTGRLDNYGYTF. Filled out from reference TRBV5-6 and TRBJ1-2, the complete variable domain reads DAGVTQSPTHLIKTRGQQVTLRCSPKSGHDTVSWYQQALGQGPQFIFQYYEEEERQRGNFPDRFSGHQFPNYSSELNVNALLLGDSALYLCASSSRTGRLDNYGYTFGSGTRLTVV.

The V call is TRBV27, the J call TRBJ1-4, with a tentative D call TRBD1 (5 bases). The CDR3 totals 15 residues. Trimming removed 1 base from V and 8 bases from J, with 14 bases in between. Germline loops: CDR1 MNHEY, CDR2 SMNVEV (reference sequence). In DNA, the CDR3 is TGTGCCAGCAGTTTATTCCGAACGGGGCGAGAAAAACTGTTTTTT. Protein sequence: CASSLFRTGREKLFF.

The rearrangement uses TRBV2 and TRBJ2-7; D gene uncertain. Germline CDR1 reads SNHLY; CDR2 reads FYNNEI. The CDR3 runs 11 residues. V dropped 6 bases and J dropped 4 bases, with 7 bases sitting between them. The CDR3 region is CASSLEYEQYF. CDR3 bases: TGTGCCAGCAGCCTGGAGTACGAGCAGTACTTC.

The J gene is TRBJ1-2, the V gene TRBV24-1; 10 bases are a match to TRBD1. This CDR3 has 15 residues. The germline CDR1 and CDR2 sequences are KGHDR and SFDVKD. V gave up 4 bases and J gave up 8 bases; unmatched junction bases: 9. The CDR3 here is CATSDPGTGVGGYTF. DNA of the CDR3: TGTGCCACCAGTGACCCCGGGACAGGGGTTGGAGGCTACACCTTC.

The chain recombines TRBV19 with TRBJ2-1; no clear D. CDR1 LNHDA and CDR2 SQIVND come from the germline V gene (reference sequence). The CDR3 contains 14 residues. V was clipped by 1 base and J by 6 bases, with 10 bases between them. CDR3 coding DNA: TGTGCCAGTAGTATAGTCGGGCTCCCCAATGAGCAGTTCTTC. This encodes CASSIVGLPNEQFF.

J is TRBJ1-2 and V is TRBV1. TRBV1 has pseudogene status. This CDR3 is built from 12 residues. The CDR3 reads CTSSRYRGGYTF. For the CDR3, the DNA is TGCACCAGCAGCCGATACAGAGGCGGCTACACCTTC.

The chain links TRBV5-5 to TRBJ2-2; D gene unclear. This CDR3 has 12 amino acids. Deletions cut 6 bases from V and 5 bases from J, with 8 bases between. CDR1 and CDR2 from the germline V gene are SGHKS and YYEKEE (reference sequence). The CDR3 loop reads CASNIVTGELFF. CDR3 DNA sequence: TGTGCCAGCAATATAGTAACCGGGGAGCTGTTTTTT.